Shown below are 21 T cell receptor beta chains from a single sample sequenced in a study of shared clonotypes between healthy human individuals. Cells designated naive CD8 were CD45RO-negative and were positively selected for CCR7, with terminally differentiated effector memory CD45RA+ cells excluded. TCRdb keeps only in-frame clones here, not all; method: immunoSEQ multiplex PCR. The sample yields hundreds of thousands of clones, about 95% seen once. The source material was naive CD8+ T cells sorted from blood. The source is a woman aged 25 to 45 in good health.

This sequence joins TRBV27 and TRBJ2-3; 12 nucleotides match TRBD2. The CDR3 runs to 16 residues. The V gene's germline CDR1 is MNHEY and CDR2 SMNVEV (reference sequence). V gave up 7 bases and J gave up 6 bases; unmatched junction bases: 11. The chain's CDR3 is CASIPGASGRGDTQYF. CDR3 in DNA: TGTGCCAGCATTCCAGGCGCTAGCGGGAGGGGCGATACGCAGTATTTT.

This clone turned up a few times. The chain links TRBV28 to TRBJ1-1; D not certain. Trimming shortened V by 3 bases and J by 6 bases, and 8 bases separated the two germline ends. Germline CDR1 is MDHEN and CDR2 is SYDVKM. There are 12 residues in the CDR3. CDR3 sequence reads: CASSLSNPEAFF. CDR3 DNA sequence: TGTGCCAGCAGTTTGAGCAACCCTGAAGCTTTCTTT.

V and J are TRBV7-9 and TRBJ2-7; 7 nucleotides agree with TRBD1. The CDR3 contains 15 residues. V gave up 6 bases and J gave up 6 bases; unmatched junction bases: 14. Germline loops: CDR1 SEHNR, CDR2 FQNEAQ (reference sequence). CDR3 DNA sequence: TGTGCCAGCAGGAGGGGTCTAACAGGGGAGAGCGAGCAGTACTTC. Encoded protein: CASRRGLTGESEQYF.

The rearrangement links TRBV4-1 to TRBJ2-7; the D gene could be TRBD1 or TRBD2 (5 bases each). Trimming removed 0 bases at V and 1 base at J, with 10 bases between. CDR3 length: 15 residues. CDR1 and CDR2 from the germline V gene are MGHRA and YSYEKL. In DNA, the CDR3 is TGCGCCAGCAGCCAAGAGAAATGGGGGTCCTACGAGCAGTACTTC. It is translated as CASSQEKWGSYEQYF.

The chain links TRBV10-3 to TRBJ2-1, with 12 bases aligning to TRBD1. The germline gives CDR1 ENHRY, CDR2 SYGVKD. CDR3 size: 15 residues. V shed 3 bases and J 8 bases; nucleotides not matched to a gene: 5. For the CDR3, the DNA is TGTGCCATCAGTGATCTTGGGACAGGGGGCGATGAGCAGTTCTTC. It codes for CAISDLGTGGDEQFF.

This chain uses TRBV19 with TRBJ2-1, with D perhaps matching TRBD1 (5 bases). This CDR3 region has 16 residues. In germline, CDR1 is LNHDA, CDR2 SQIVND (reference sequence). V dropped 5 bases and J dropped 2 bases, with 16 bases sitting between them. CDR3 residues: CASSFVRQLPYNEQFF. CDR3 bases: TGTGCCAGTAGTTTTGTTCGACAGTTGCCCTACAATGAGCAGTTCTTC.

This chain uses TRBV28 with TRBJ2-7; either TRBD1 or TRBD2 may fit D (5 bases each). The CDR3 sequence is 15 residues long. In germline, CDR1 is MDHEN, CDR2 SYDVKM. Trimming cost V 6 bases and J 2 bases, with 17 bases left between them. The CDR3: CASSPPLEGTYEQYF. CDR3 DNA sequence: TGTGCCAGCAGCCCCCCCCTAGAGGGGACCTACGAGCAGTACTTC.

This chain uses TRBV2 with TRBJ2-4; the D gene could be TRBD1 or TRBD2 (5 bases each). Trimming took 3 bases from V and 6 from J, leaving 12 bases between them. The CDR3 is 14 amino acids. Germline CDR1 is SNHLY and CDR2 is FYNNEI. The CDR3 reads CASSDYPRGNIQYF. CDR3 bases: TGTGCCAGCAGTGATTACCCGAGGGGAAACATTCAGTACTTC.

Of note for this clone: The same CDR3 also results from other DNA sequences found in this sample. The chain has TRBV9 and TRBJ2-1; D call uncertain. In germline, CDR1 is SGDLS, CDR2 YYNGEE. The germline V and J ends were trimmed by 4 bases and 6 bases, with 8 bases remaining between them. This CDR3 has 12 amino acids. The CDR3 sequence is CASSPRANEQFF. DNA of the CDR3: TGTGCCAGCAGCCCCCGAGCCAATGAGCAGTTCTTC.

This chain connects TRBV10-1 to TRBJ2-1; 14 bases fit TRBD2. The CDR3 consists of 19 residues. Germline-derived CDR1 and CDR2 are WNHNN and SYGVQD (reference sequence). After removal of 2 bases from V and 2 bases from J, the junction contained 8 bases not matched to a gene. The CDR3 coding sequence is TGCGCCAGCAGTGAGGGGACTAGCGGGAGCTCCGGGACCTACAATGAGCAGTTCTTC. Translation gives CASSEGTSGSSGTYNEQFF.

The chain is built from TRBV15 and TRBJ1-5; D unclear. The germline gives CDR1 LNHNV, CDR2 YYDKDF (reference sequence). The CDR3 is 17 amino acids. V lost 3 bases to trimming and J lost 6 bases, with 21 bases between them. Here the CDR3 reads CATSSPSERNQGQPQHF. CDR3 DNA sequence: TGTGCCACCAGCAGCCCGAGTGAAAGGAATCAAGGTCAGCCCCAGCATTTT.

This rearrangement joins TRBV6-6 to TRBJ2-5; D unresolved. The CDR3 loop spans 14 amino acids. Trimming removed 2 bases at V and 1 base at J, with 8 bases between. Germline V gives CDR1 MNHNY, CDR2 SVGAGI (reference sequence). CDR3 in amino acids: CASSYVRPQETQYF. CDR3 in DNA: TGTGCCAGCAGTTACGTTAGGCCCCAAGAGACCCAGTACTTC.

The chain carries TRBV11-2 and TRBJ2-3, with TRBD2 matching 14 bases. The trim removed 0 bases at V and 2 bases at J, leaving 7 bases unmatched. CDR3 length: 19 amino acids. Germline CDR1 SGHAT, CDR2 FQNNGV. This CDR3 reads CASSLDGRGLAGATDTQYF. Here the CDR3 DNA reads TGTGCCAGCAGCTTAGATGGAAGGGGACTAGCGGGGGCCACAGATACGCAGTATTTT.

Of note for this clone: Other nucleotide sequences in the sample specify the same CDR3. The chain recombines TRBV27 with TRBJ2-7, with a weak D call TRBD2 (6 bases). V shed 0 bases and J shed 4 bases, with 16 bases lying between them. Germline lookup yields CDR1 MNHEY and CDR2 SMNVEV (reference sequence). The CDR3 has 16 residues. The CDR3 loop is CASSLSPGSGTYEQYF. For the CDR3, the DNA is TGTGCCAGCAGTTTATCGCCCGGGTCCGGGACTTACGAGCAGTACTTC.

The chain has TRBV5-8 and TRBJ1-1; D is unclear. The V end lost 0 bases, the J end lost 1 base, and 10 bases lay between the germline ends. The CDR3 consists of 15 residues. Germline values: CDR1 SGHTS, CDR2 YDEGEE. CDR3 DNA sequence: TGTGCCAGCAGCTTGGGACCCCCCGGGAACACTGAAGCTTTCTTT. It translates to CASSLGPPGNTEAFF.

The chain uses TRBV7-2 and TRBJ1-5; TRBD1 might be the D (6 bases). Germline loops: CDR1 SGHTA, CDR2 FQGNSA. CDR3 length: 16 amino acids. Trimming stripped 3 bases from V and 5 bases from J, with 17 bases between. In nucleotides, the CDR3 is TGTGCCAGCAGCTTTTGTACAGGGAAACGGGATCAGCCCCAGCATTTT. Its translation: CASSFCTGKRDQPQHF. The variable domain in full, completed from reference TRBV7-2 and TRBJ1-5, reads GAGVSQSPSNKVTEKGKDVELRCDPISGHTALYWYRQSLGQGLEFLIYFQGNSAPDKSGLPSDRFSAERTGGSVSTLTIQRTQQEDSAVYLCASSFCTGKRDQPQHFGDGTRLSIL.

This chain joins TRBV30 and TRBJ2-6; D is unresolved. V lost 2 bases to trimming and J lost 0 bases, with 8 bases between them. CDR3 length equals 15 residues. Germline CDR1 GTSNPN, CDR2 SVGIG (reference sequence). The CDR3 sequence is CAWSPWDSGANVLTF. CDR3 DNA sequence: TGTGCCTGGAGTCCCTGGGACTCTGGGGCCAACGTCCTGACTTTC.

The V call is TRBV4-2, the J call TRBJ2-1; 9 positions match TRBD2. Trimming cost V 1 base and J 4 bases; bases outside gene matches: 8. The CDR3 is made up of 17 amino acids. From germline, CDR1 is LGHNA and CDR2 YNFKEQ. The CDR3 nucleotides are TGTGCCAGCAGCCAAGGGAGTAGCGGGAGAAGATACAATGAGCAGTTCTTC. This gives the protein CASSQGSSGRRYNEQFF.

The rearrangement uses TRBV7-6 and TRBJ2-1; TRBD1 matches 7 bases. V shed 1 base, J shed 6 bases, and the junction held 6 bases outside the gene matches. The CDR3 totals 15 residues. Per germline, CDR1 SGHVS and CDR2 FNYEAQ. The CDR3 spells CASSLGQGRPNEQFF. CDR3 nucleotide sequence: TGTGCCAGCAGCTTAGGACAGGGCCGGCCCAATGAGCAGTTCTTC.

This sequence joins TRBV27 and TRBJ2-1, with no clear D. Germline values: CDR1 MNHEY, CDR2 SMNVEV (reference sequence). V dropped 2 bases and J dropped 6 bases, with 11 bases sitting between them. The CDR3 contains 14 residues. This chain's CDR3 is CASSLRDHGNEQFF. The CDR3 nucleotides read TGTGCCAGCAGTTTACGAGACCACGGCAATGAGCAGTTCTTC.

V usage is TRBV19 and J usage is TRBJ2-1; TRBD2 matches at 8 bases. The germline V gene encodes CDR1 LNHDA and CDR2 SQIVND (reference sequence). V shed 5 bases and J 9 bases; nucleotides not matched to a gene: 9. The CDR3 contains 14 residues. The CDR3 nucleotides read TGTGCCAGTAGTGAGGGACTAGGGGGGGCTGAGCAGTTCTTC. Residues: CASSEGLGGAEQFF. Full variable domain (missing parts from reference TRBV19 and TRBJ2-1): DGGITQSPKYLFRKEGQNVTLSCEQNLNHDAMYWYRQDPGQGLRLIYYSQIVNDFQKGDIAEGYSVSREKKESFPLTVTSAQKNPTAFYLCASSEGLGGAEQFFGPGTRLTVL.